This TCR beta chain originates from a study of cytomegalovirus exposure and HLA in healthy donors. Study observations and caveats: TRBV6-2, TRBV6-3 and other indistinguishable V segments were excluded. Sequence variants that were highly shared formed a cluster that was likely a sequencing artifact. Being productive about 87% or about 30% of the time was typical of most TCR beta V segments in an earlier analysis.

This CDR3 spans 15 amino acids. The V gene's germline CDR1 is MNHEY and CDR2 SVGAGI. J was trimmed by 2 bases and V by 6 bases; bases with no gene match: 7. Notes on this clone: The antigen remains undetermined.

A multiplex PCR was run with 60 Vbeta primers and 13 Jbeta primers. Here immunoSEQ multiplex PCR was the method, and the copy in TCRdb shows in-frame clones only, minus some. The sample holds about 160,000 clones, 84% seen once. Sequenced input: PBMCs. V is TRBV6-5 and J is TRBJ2-7; 10 positions agree with TRBD1. The clonotype originates from a man younger than 45 in good health and CMV-seronegative. The CDR3 nucleotides are TGTGCCAGCAGGCGAACCGGGACAGGGGCCTACGAGCAGTACTTC. This translates into CASRRTGTGAYEQYF.